This T cell receptor beta chain was sequenced in a study of CD8 T cells in Susac syndrome. This clonotype was picked up one time. CDR1 and CDR2 (germline): MDHEN, SYDVKM. This CDR3 is built from 22 residues. V shed 2 bases and J shed 0 bases, with 31 bases lying between them. When the RNA was reverse transcribed, random hexamers were used with an input of about 0.45 to 1 ug. Via MiXCR, TCRdb re-called the immunoSEQ multiplex PCR reads, giving one row per CDR3 protein. The table lists 45,000 or so distinct CDR3 sequences, over 85% of them singletons. Peripheral blood CD8+ and CD4+ T cells were profiled by TCR beta sequencing.

Input material: CD8+ T cells from PBMCs. The chain employs TRBV28 and TRBJ2-5; D is unclear. This receptor was taken from a human donor in good health. The CDR3 bases are TGTGCCAGCAGTTTAGGGGTAATACTGGATTTTAAGAGAGAAGTCAACCAAGAGACCCAGTACTTC. Its translation is CASSLGVILDFKREVNQETQYF. Full variable domain (outside the CDR3, taken from reference TRBV28 and TRBJ2-5): DVKVTQSSRYLVKRTGEKVFLECVQDMDHENMFWYRQDPGLGLRLIYFSYDVKMKEKGDIPEGYSVSREKKERFSLILESASTNQTSMYLCASSLGVILDFKREVNQETQYFGPGTRLLVL.